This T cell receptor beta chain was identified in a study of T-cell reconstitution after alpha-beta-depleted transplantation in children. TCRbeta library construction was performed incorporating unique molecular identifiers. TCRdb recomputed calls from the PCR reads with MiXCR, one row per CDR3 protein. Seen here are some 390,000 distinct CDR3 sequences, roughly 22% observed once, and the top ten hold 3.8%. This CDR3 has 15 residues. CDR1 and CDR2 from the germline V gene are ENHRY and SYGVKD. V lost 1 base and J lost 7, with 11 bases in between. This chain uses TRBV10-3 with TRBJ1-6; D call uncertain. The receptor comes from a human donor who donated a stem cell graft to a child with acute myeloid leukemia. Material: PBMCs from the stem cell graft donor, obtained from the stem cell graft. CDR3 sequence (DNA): TGTGCCATCAGTGAGTTAGCAGGCCGGAATTCACCCCTCCACTTT. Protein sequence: CAISELAGRNSPLHF.